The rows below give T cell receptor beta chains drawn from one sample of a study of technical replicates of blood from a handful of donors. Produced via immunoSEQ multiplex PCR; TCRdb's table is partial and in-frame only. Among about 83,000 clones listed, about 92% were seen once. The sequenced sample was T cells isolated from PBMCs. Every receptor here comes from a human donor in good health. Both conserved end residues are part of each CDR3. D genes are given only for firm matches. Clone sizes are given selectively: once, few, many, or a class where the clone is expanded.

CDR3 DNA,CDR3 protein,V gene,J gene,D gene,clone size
TGCAGTGCTTATCACAGTGAGGAAGCTTTCTTT,CSAYHSEEAFF,TRBV20-1,TRBJ1-1,.,.
TGTGCCAGCAGCTCTGGACAGGACAATGAAAAACTGTTTTTT,CASSSGQDNEKLFF,TRBV5-4,TRBJ1-4,TRBD1,.
TGTGCCAGCAGTCTGATTGGACAGGGGGCGCGGGGCTACACCTTC,CASSLIGQGARGYTF,TRBV5-5,TRBJ1-2,TRBD1,.
TGTGCCAGCAGAGCGGGGGGCCCCCTTAGCTCCTACAATGAGCAGTTCTTC,CASRAGGPLSSYNEQFF,TRBV27,TRBJ2-1,TRBD2,.
TGTGCCATCAACCCCAGGGGGGCCCCGTACGAGCAGTACTTC,CAINPRGAPYEQYF,TRBV7-9,TRBJ2-7,.,.
TGTGCCAGCAGGGTAGCTAGCGGGAGGACCGCCTACGAGCAGTACTTC,CASRVASGRTAYEQYF,TRBV11-2,TRBJ2-7,TRBD2,.
TGTGCCAGCAGTTTATTCGTCCGGACTAGCCCAGAGAACACCGGGGAGCTGTTTTTT,CASSLFVRTSPENTGELFF,TRBV28,TRBJ2-2,TRBD2,.
TGTGCCAGCAGCCCGGGAGGGGGGAGGACAGGGAACACTGAAGCTTTCTTT,CASSPGGGRTGNTEAFF,TRBV5-4,TRBJ1-1,TRBD1,.
TGTGCCAGCTCACCAGTAACAGGGGACTATGGCTACACCTTC,CASSPVTGDYGYTF,TRBV18,TRBJ1-2,TRBD1,.
TGTGCCAGCAGTTTTGGGTGGGGTTTTCGACAGGGACGAACCGGGGAGCTGTTTTTT,CASSFGWGFRQGRTGELFF,TRBV28,TRBJ2-2,TRBD1,.
TGCAGTGCTACTCACAGGGAATTCTACACCTTC,CSATHREFYTF,TRBV20-1,TRBJ1-2,.,.
TGCGCCAGCAGCCACCCCGAGCCAGGGGCCGAGCAGTACTTC,CASSHPEPGAEQYF,TRBV4-1,TRBJ2-7,.,.
TGTGCCAGCAGCTTGGGAGCGGGAGCATCCTACGAGCAGTACTTC,CASSLGAGASYEQYF,TRBV5-5,TRBJ2-7,TRBD2,.
TGTGCCACACAATACAGGTTCCACGAGCAGTACTTC,CATQYRFHEQYF,TRBV28,TRBJ2-7,.,.
TGTGCCAGCAGTTACTCGGGACAGAAGAATTCACCCCTCCACTTT,CASSYSGQKNSPLHF,TRBV6-5,TRBJ1-6,TRBD1,.
TGTGCCAGCAGCCGACCGGCCCAGGGCGACACTGAAGCTTTCTTT,CASSRPAQGDTEAFF,TRBV6-1,TRBJ1-1,.,.
TGTGCCAGCAGTGAAGGATTGGCCGCCCCCCGGGGGACCCAGTACTTC,CASSEGLAAPRGTQYF,TRBV2,TRBJ2-5,.,once
TGCGCCAGCAGCAAGGAAAGTAGCGGGAGCTCCTACAATGAGCAGTTCTTC,CASSKESSGSSYNEQFF,TRBV4-1,TRBJ2-1,TRBD2,.
TGTGCCAGCAGCACAGGCTGGCCGTCCACAGATACGCAGTATTTT,CASSTGWPSTDTQYF,TRBV7-6,TRBJ2-3,.,.
TGTGCCAGCAGGGATCAGACAGACAATTCACCCCTCCACTTT,CASRDQTDNSPLHF,TRBV6-1,TRBJ1-6,.,.
TGTGCCAGCAGCTTATCTGGGAGCGGGCGGGGGGGTTACAATGAGCAGTTCTTC,CASSLSGSGRGGYNEQFF,TRBV7-2,TRBJ2-1,TRBD2,.
TGTGCCAGCAGCGCAACATTCTCTGGAAACACCATATATTTT,CASSATFSGNTIYF,TRBV7-8,TRBJ1-3,.,once
TGTGCCAGCAGCGCGGCTCCGGGACAGCCGAACACTGAAGCTTTCTTT,CASSAAPGQPNTEAFF,TRBV9,TRBJ1-1,TRBD1,.
TGTGCCAGCAGTAGCGAGATCTACGAGCAGTACTTC,CASSSEIYEQYF,TRBV28,TRBJ2-7,.,once
TGTGCCAGCAGCAGATTTACAGGGCCGAATCAGCCCCAGCATTTT,CASSRFTGPNQPQHF,TRBV28,TRBJ1-5,.,.
TGTGCCAGCAGCTTAAGGGGCTCCGGGGCCAACGTCCTGACTTTC,CASSLRGSGANVLTF,TRBV7-3,TRBJ2-6,.,.
TGTGCCAGCAGGCCGACAGGCATCTATGGCTACACCTTC,CASRPTGIYGYTF,TRBV6-5,TRBJ1-2,.,.
TGCGCCAGCAGCTTGTCCGGGACTAGCTCTTCCCTAGAGACCCAGTACTTC,CASSLSGTSSSLETQYF,TRBV5-1,TRBJ2-5,TRBD2,.
TGTGCCAGCAGGAAGACAGGGGACAGATATAGCAATCAGCCCCAGCATTTT,CASRKTGDRYSNQPQHF,TRBV28,TRBJ1-5,TRBD1,.
TGCGCCAGCAGCCGAATAAGCGGGGTAGTCACCGGGGAGCTGTTTTTT,CASSRISGVVTGELFF,TRBV5-1,TRBJ2-2,TRBD2,.
TGTGCCAGCAGCTTGTCCGGGATCGAAGCTTTCTTT,CASSLSGIEAFF,TRBV5-4,TRBJ1-1,.,few
TGTGCCAGCAGCTCCAGAGGGGACTTGAACACTGAAGCTTTCTTT,CASSSRGDLNTEAFF,TRBV7-9,TRBJ1-1,.,.
TGTGCCAGCAGTCCACAGAGAAGTAGCAATCAGCCCCAGCATTTT,CASSPQRSSNQPQHF,TRBV6-5,TRBJ1-5,.,.
TGCAGCGTTAGGAGCGGGGCTAACAATGAGCAGTTCTTC,CSVRSGANNEQFF,TRBV29-1,TRBJ2-1,TRBD2,few
TGTGCCAGCAGCCCCCGACAGGTTGGAGGTGAAAAACTGTTTTTT,CASSPRQVGGEKLFF,TRBV7-9,TRBJ1-4,.,.
TGCGCCAGCAGCTTGCAACCAGTATCTTACACAGATACGCAGTATTTT,CASSLQPVSYTDTQYF,TRBV5-1,TRBJ2-3,.,once
TGCGCCAGCAGCCAAGGTGACAGGGGTAAAGAGACCCAGTACTTC,CASSQGDRGKETQYF,TRBV4-1,TRBJ2-5,TRBD1,.
TGTGCCATCAGTGACCTGCCAACGGACAGCCCGGCTGAAGCTTTCTTT,CAISDLPTDSPAEAFF,TRBV10-3,TRBJ1-1,.,.
TGTGCCAGCAGCGTACGACCCGACTTGGGGACAGAGAATTCACCCCTCCACTTT,CASSVRPDLGTENSPLHF,TRBV9,TRBJ1-6,TRBD1,once
TGCGCCAGCAGCTTGAACGTAGATCAGCCCCAGCATTTT,CASSLNVDQPQHF,TRBV5-1,TRBJ1-5,.,.
TGTGCCAGCTCACGGGGACAGGCTGAGACCCAGTACTTC,CASSRGQAETQYF,TRBV18,TRBJ2-5,TRBD1,.
TGTGCCAGCAGTCCCATCACCGGAAGACGGGGCTACGAGCAGTACTTC,CASSPITGRRGYEQYF,TRBV7-6,TRBJ2-7,.,.
TGTGCCAGCAAGTGGCCCCCAGAGACCCAGTACTTC,CASKWPPETQYF,TRBV2,TRBJ2-5,.,.
TGTGCCAGCAGCTTTTCAGGGCCTCATGAAAAACTGTTTTTT,CASSFSGPHEKLFF,TRBV7-9,TRBJ1-4,.,.
TGCGCCAGCAGCTTGGCCTCGGACAGGGGCACCGGGGAGCTGTTTTTT,CASSLASDRGTGELFF,TRBV5-1,TRBJ2-2,TRBD1,.
TGTGCCAGCAGTGAGGGGACAGGAACCATGAACACTGAAGCTTTCTTT,CASSEGTGTMNTEAFF,TRBV25-1,TRBJ1-1,TRBD1,.
TGCGCCAGCAGCTTAGAGGGGGCTTCCGGGGAGCTGTTTTTT,CASSLEGASGELFF,TRBV5-1,TRBJ2-2,TRBD1,.
TGTGCCAGCAGTTTTCTGGGACTAGCGGACCCCTACGAGCAGTACTTC,CASSFLGLADPYEQYF,TRBV28,TRBJ2-7,TRBD2,.
TGTGCCAGTAGTATCACAGGGCAGGAGACCCAGTACTTC,CASSITGQETQYF,TRBV19,TRBJ2-5,.,.
TGTGCCAGCAGTGGGGGGGGAGGTACCTACGAGCAGTACTTC,CASSGGGGTYEQYF,TRBV2,TRBJ2-7,TRBD2,.
TGTGCCACCGGGACATACTCCTACAATGAGCAGTTCTTC,CATGTYSYNEQFF,TRBV6-1,TRBJ2-1,.,.
TGTGCCAGCAGTTTAGCGACAGGGCTGGATGGCTACACCTTC,CASSLATGLDGYTF,TRBV27,TRBJ1-2,TRBD1,.
TGTGCCAGCAGTGAATTGGACAGGGGAAAAGCTTTCTTT,CASSELDRGKAFF,TRBV6-1,TRBJ1-1,TRBD1,.